These 15 T cell receptor beta chains originate from one sample sequenced in a study of blood T cell repertoires in COVID-19. The method was immunoSEQ multiplex PCR; TCRdb's version includes in-frame clones alone and lacks a portion of them. This table has about 360,000 clones, 80% to 90% appearing once. The sample consisted of peripheral blood. All receptors come from an older woman with COVID-19, enrolled during active disease.

The chain links TRBV2 to TRBJ1-5; 10 positions match TRBD1. Trimming removed 6 bases from V and 2 bases from J; junction bases left unmatched: 4. Germline V CDR1 and CDR2: SNHLY, FYNNEI. There are 15 residues in the CDR3. CDR3 loop: CASSRDRGGNQPQHF. DNA for the CDR3: TGTGCCAGCAGCCGGGACAGGGGAGGCAATCAGCCCCAGCATTTT.

V gene TRBV12-3 or TRBV12-4 combines with J gene TRBJ2-5; 11 nucleotides line up with TRBD2. Germline trimming cut 8 bases from V and 5 bases from J; bases unmatched to any gene: 4. The CDR3 spans 13 residues. In DNA, the CDR3 is TGTGCCAGCTTAGCGGGGGGGCTGGAGACCCAGTACTTC. This gives the protein CASLAGGLETQYF.

V and J are TRBV20-1 and TRBJ1-6; 7 bases map to TRBD1. Germline CDR1 DFQATT, CDR2 SNEGSKA (reference sequence). The junction had 5 bases not matched to a gene; V was cut back by 3 bases and J by 6 bases. The CDR3 is 14 residues long. CDR3: CSASERDSNSPLHF. CDR3 DNA sequence: TGCAGTGCTAGTGAACGGGACAGTAATTCACCCCTCCACTTT.

This clone was picked up one time. The chain is built from TRBV4-2 and TRBJ2-7; 13 bases align to TRBD2. The germline V gene has CDR1 LGHNA and CDR2 YNFKEQ. The length of the CDR3 is 17 residues. Trimming took 0 bases from V and 2 from J; bases not matched to a gene: 4. The CDR3 DNA reads as TGTGCCAGCAGCCAAGATAAACTAGCGGGGGGGACCTACGAGCAGTACTTC. Translation: CASSQDKLAGGTYEQYF.

This chain uses TRBV13 with TRBJ1-1; 7 positions agree with TRBD1. J lost 4 bases, V lost 6 bases, and 11 bases had no gene match. CDR1 is PRHDT and CDR2 is FYEKMQ in the germline V gene (reference sequence). The CDR3 is 15 residues long. CDR3 residues: CASRGPGTVSTEAFF. In nucleotides, the CDR3 is TGTGCCAGCAGGGGCCCCGGGACAGTGAGCACTGAAGCTTTCTTT. The entire variable domain, with the rest obtained from reference TRBV13 and TRBJ1-1, is as follows: AAGVIQSPRHLIKEKRETATLKCYPIPRHDTVYWYQQGPGQDPQFLISFYEKMQSDKGSIPDRFSAQQFSDYHSELNMSSLELGDSALYFCASRGPGTVSTEAFFGQGTRLTVV.

The rearrangement links TRBV27 to TRBJ2-7, with TRBD1 identical over 10 bases. The junction had 8 bases not matched to a gene; V was cut back by 5 bases and J by 4 bases. This CDR3 region has 15 residues. From germline, CDR1 is MNHEY and CDR2 SMNVEV (reference sequence). CDR3 coding DNA: TGTGCCAGCAGTACCCGACAGGGGGCAAAGTACGAGCAGTACTTC. Amino acid sequence: CASSTRQGAKYEQYF.

The chain links TRBV10-3 to TRBJ1-6; 9 bases are shared with TRBD1. The ends lost 3 bases at V and 9 bases at J; junction bases unmatched: 9. The germline V gene encodes CDR1 ENHRY and CDR2 SYGVKD. The CDR3 sequence is 16 residues long. The CDR3 here is CAISDPTGGFISPLHF. In DNA, the CDR3 is TGTGCCATCAGTGACCCGACAGGGGGGTTCATTTCACCCCTCCACTTT.

The chain carries TRBV11-3 and TRBJ1-6; tentatively, D is TRBD1 (6 bases). Trimming pared 5 bases from V and 4 bases from J, leaving 15 bases between. The CDR3 consists of 16 residues. The V gene's germline CDR1 is SGHNT and CDR2 YENEEA. CDR3: CASSPWGQPYNSPLHF. DNA of the CDR3: TGTGCCAGCAGCCCCTGGGGACAACCTTATAATTCACCCCTCCACTTT.

The V and J genes are TRBV6-2 or TRBV6-3 and TRBJ2-5; TRBD1 matches 8 bases. The CDR3 has 15 amino acids. Germline-derived CDR1 and CDR2 are MNHEY and SVGEGT. The ends lost 6 bases at V and 0 bases at J; junction bases unmatched: 6. Here the CDR3 DNA reads TGTGCCAGCAGCTGGGACAGGCACAACCAAGAGACCCAGTACTTC. Translating gives CASSWDRHNQETQYF.

The rearrangement uses TRBV9 and TRBJ2-3; 9 positions agree with TRBD2. The CDR3 covers 15 residues. J gave up 8 bases and V 3 bases, and 10 bases lay outside the gene matches. The germline CDR1 and CDR2 sequences are SGDLS and YYNGEE. The CDR3 DNA reads as TGTGCCAGCAGCGGAAGCGGGGGGCCCTTCTCTACGCAGTATTTT. It translates to CASSGSGGPFSTQYF.

In this sample, this clone turned up many times. The chain recombines TRBV5-1 with TRBJ1-1, with TRBD1 as a possible D gene (6 bases). Germline V gene sequence: CDR1 SGHRS, CDR2 YFSETQ. Trimming shortened V by 4 bases and J by 11 bases, and 18 bases separated the two germline ends. This CDR3 is 13 amino acids long. CDR3 bases: TGCGCCAGCAGCCCGACGGACAGCGTGGGGGCTTTCTTT. Its protein product is CASSPTDSVGAFF.

V usage is TRBV4-3 and J usage is TRBJ2-3; 11 bases match TRBD2. The trim removed 2 bases at V and 2 bases at J, leaving 9 bases unmatched. Germline CDR1 LGHNA, CDR2 YSLEER. The CDR3 length is 18 residues. This CDR3 is CASSQYLGLAASTDTQYF. The CDR3 nucleotides are TGCGCCAGCAGCCAATACCTGGGACTAGCGGCCTCCACAGATACGCAGTATTTT.

This clone was counted a few times. The chain is built from TRBV3-1 (or the pseudogene TRBV3-2) and TRBJ2-1; 12 nucleotides align to TRBD2. CDR3 length equals 15 residues. From germline, CDR1 is LGHDT and CDR2 YNNKEL (reference sequence). The V segment lost 4 bases and the J segment 2 bases; nucleotides outside the gene matches: 0. The CDR3 sequence: CASSPSGGAYNEQFF. Here the CDR3 DNA reads TGTGCCAGCAGCCCTAGCGGGGGGGCCTACAATGAGCAGTTCTTC.

V gene TRBV10-3 combines with J gene TRBJ2-1, with 9 bases that match TRBD1. The CDR3 totals 14 residues. The germline V gene has CDR1 ENHRY and CDR2 SYGVKD. J lost 7 bases, V lost 2 bases, and 3 bases had no gene match. The CDR3 loop reads CAISERGTGNEQFF. In DNA, the CDR3 is TGTGCCATCAGTGAGCGCGGGACAGGGAATGAGCAGTTCTTC.

The J gene is TRBJ1-6, the V gene TRBV30; weak D call: TRBD1 (6 bases). The CDR3 runs to 14 residues. With 6 bases removed from V and 6 bases from J, the gap between germline ends came to 15 bases. Per the germline V gene, CDR1 is GTSNPN and CDR2 is SVGIG (reference sequence). CDR3 protein: CACTGQYTNSPLHF. The CDR3 DNA reads as TGTGCCTGCACTGGACAGTATACTAATTCACCCCTCCACTTT.